A single sample is the source of the 25 T cell receptor beta chains below, sequenced in a study of cytomegalovirus exposure and HLA in healthy donors (dated by TCRdb to 2017 to 2019). The library was obtained by the immunoSEQ multiplex PCR assay. For the multiplex PCR, a mixture combining 60 forward primers for TCR Vbeta segments and 13 reverse primers for TCR Jbeta segments was used. The immuneACCESS repertoire file appears here via TCRdb, limited to in-frame rearrangements. These files lack a portion of the clones; in checked studies, under half of the deficit traces to unresolved V genes, and the cause of the others is not known. Counted in this sample were some 190,000 clones; 85% to 90% of them appeared once. The ten largest make up 1% to 1.5% of the sample. The material sequenced was PBMCs. The source is a man younger than 45 in good health and CMV-seronegative.

V usage is TRBV7-6 and J usage is TRBJ1-1, with unresolved D. V dropped 6 bases and J dropped 1 base, with 15 bases sitting between them. The CDR3 contains 15 residues. The germline gives CDR1 SGHVS, CDR2 FNYEAQ. CDR3: CASRERSAGNTEAFF. The CDR3 DNA follows: TGTGCCAGCAGGGAACGGTCTGCGGGGAACACTGAAGCTTTCTTT.

The chain recombines TRBV5-6 with TRBJ2-7; D is uncertain. The CDR3 has 16 amino acids. Trimming cost V 0 bases and J 2 bases, with 15 bases left between them. Germline V CDR1 and CDR2: SGHDT, YYEEEE. The chain's CDR3 is CASSLETPVLTYEQYF. CDR3 nucleotides: TGTGCCAGCAGCTTGGAGACACCAGTCCTTACCTACGAGCAGTACTTC.

J is TRBJ2-6 and V is TRBV19, with 9 bases lining up with TRBD1. J lost 1 base, V lost 8 bases, and 0 bases had no gene match. This CDR3 is 14 amino acids long. CDR1 is LNHDA, CDR2 SQIVND, per germline (reference sequence). This CDR3 is CASGTGSGANVLTF. In DNA, the CDR3 is TGTGCCAGTGGGACAGGGTCTGGGGCCAACGTCCTGACTTTC.

The J gene is TRBJ1-6, the V gene TRBV2, with 9 bases identical to TRBD1. The V segment lost 4 bases and the J segment 9 bases; nucleotides outside the gene matches: 13. Looked up from germline, CDR1 is SNHLY and CDR2 is FYNNEI. The length of the CDR3 is 17 residues. CDR3 amino acids: CASSGGLGQGTGSPLHF. The CDR3 nucleotides read TGTGCCAGCAGTGGGGGTCTGGGACAGGGAACGGGTTCACCCCTCCACTTT.

This chain joins TRBV7-9 and TRBJ1-2; 9 bases fit TRBD1. The V and J ends lost 0 bases and 7 bases, in that order; junction bases with no gene match: 9. The CDR3 consists of 16 residues. CDR1 and CDR2 from the germline V gene are SEHNR and FQNEAQ (reference sequence). The CDR3 region has the DNA TGTGCCAGCAGCTTAGCCTATCGGGACAGGGTCACTGGCTACACCTTC. Translating gives CASSLAYRDRVTGYTF. Full variable domain (missing parts from reference TRBV7-9 and TRBJ1-2): DTGVSQNPRHKITKRGQNVTFRCDPISEHNRLYWYRQTLGQGPEFLTYFQNEAQLEKSRLLSDRFSAERPKGSFSTLEIQRTEQGDSAMYLCASSLAYRDRVTGYTFGSGTRLTVV.

Here the CDR3 DNA reads TGTGCCACCAGCAGAGAGCGACTAGCCGGGCTTACCTACAATGAGCAGTTCTTC. Encoded protein: CATSRERLAGLTYNEQFF. This chain links TRBV15 with TRBJ2-1; TRBD2 agrees at 7 bases. The CDR3 runs 18 residues. V shed 0 bases, J shed 2 bases, and the junction held 10 bases outside the gene matches. Germline V gene data show CDR1 as LNHNV and CDR2 as YYDKDF (reference sequence).

The chain is built from TRBV6-1 and TRBJ2-5; 7 positions agree with TRBD2. Trimming at V came to 11 bases and at J to 4 bases, leaving 13 bases not matched to a gene. Germline lookup yields CDR1 MNHNS and CDR2 SASEGT. The CDR3 covers 14 residues. CDR3 sequence: CAASLGAGIETQYF. The CDR3 nucleotides are TGTGCCGCCTCCCTTGGAGCGGGGATAGAGACCCAGTACTTC.

V and J are TRBV6-5 and TRBJ1-5, with D uncertain. This CDR3 spans 14 amino acids. The V end was cut by 2 bases, the J end by 3 bases, with 8 bases between. Germline loops: CDR1 MNHEY, CDR2 SVGAGI. The CDR3 is CASSYRVNNQPQHF. The CDR3 DNA reads TGTGCCAGCAGTTACCGCGTGAACAATCAGCCCCAGCATTTT.

Concerning this clone itself: Its ends do not fully match the called genes, so a read error is possible. This chain connects TRBV7-7 to TRBJ2-5, with TRBD2 matching 7 bases. From germline, CDR1 is SSHAT and CDR2 FNYEAQ (reference sequence). The CDR3 is made up of 14 amino acids. The CDR3 nucleotides are TGTGCTAGCAGTCGGCGGGAGTACCGGGAGACCCAGTACTTC. As protein: CASSRREYRETQYF.

V and J are TRBV4-1 and TRBJ1-4; TRBD1 is a possible D gene (6 bases). There are 16 residues in the CDR3. Per germline, CDR1 MGHRA and CDR2 YSYEKL. Trimming shortened V by 4 bases and J by 4 bases, and 16 bases separated the two germline ends. DNA for the CDR3: TGCGCCAGCAGCCGCCAACCCGGGACAAGTAATGAAAAACTGTTTTTT. Encoded protein: CASSRQPGTSNEKLFF.

This clone has just one count. The V gene is TRBV13, the J gene TRBJ2-7; TRBD2 agrees at 13 bases. Trimming cost V 6 bases and J 7 bases; bases outside gene matches: 18. The germline CDR1 and CDR2 sequences are PRHDT and FYEKMQ (reference sequence). The CDR3 is 18 amino acids. CDR3 nucleotide sequence: TGTGCCAGCAGGTGGACTAGCGGGGGCCCAACCCCCTACGGGGAGCAGTACTTC. It yields the protein CASRWTSGGPTPYGEQYF.

Comments on this clone: Relative to the germline gene, one junction end is altered; a read error may explain this. The rearrangement uses TRBV10-1 and TRBJ2-6; TRBD1 is a possible D gene (5 bases). The CDR3 consists of 15 residues. Per germline, CDR1 WNHNN and CDR2 SYGVQD (reference sequence). In DNA form, the CDR3 reads TGCGCCAGCCCTCCAACTCGGGCTGGGGCCAACGGCCTGACTTTC. The encoded protein is CASPPTRAGANGLTF.

On this clone: A read error may produce the germline difference seen at one junction end. This chain connects TRBV16 to TRBJ1-1; D unclear. Germline V lookup: CDR1 KGHSY, CDR2 FQNENV. The CDR3 contains 14 residues. The CDR3, as DNA: TGTGCCAGCAGCGTCCGAGGCCAGAACAATGAAGCTTTCTTT. Translated, it gives CASSVRGQNNEAFF.

The chain uses TRBV28 and TRBJ1-6; maybe TRBD1 (5 bases). The CDR3 totals 12 residues. Germline lookup yields CDR1 MDHEN and CDR2 SYDVKM. V dropped 7 bases and J dropped 14 bases, with 15 bases sitting between them. The CDR3 region is CASKDRGRSLHF. The DNA of the CDR3 is TGTGCCAGCAAAGACCGGGGGAGGTCCCTCCACTTT.

The V call is TRBV5-1, the J call TRBJ2-1; 8 nucleotides line up with TRBD2. V was pared by 5 bases and J by 7 bases, with 8 bases of the junction left unmatched. The CDR3 runs to 14 residues. Germline CDR1 is SGHRS and CDR2 is YFSETQ. The CDR3 is CASRDGGALNEQFF. In DNA form, the CDR3 reads TGCGCCAGCAGAGACGGGGGGGCTTTGAATGAGCAGTTCTTC.

The chain combines TRBV27 with TRBJ2-1; 11 bases line up with TRBD2. Trimming removed 3 bases from V and 9 bases from J; junction bases left unmatched: 10. This CDR3 has 16 residues. Germline CDR1 and CDR2: MNHEY and SMNVEV (reference sequence). The CDR3 spells CASSFSSGTSGSEQFF. CDR3 DNA: TGTGCCAGCAGTTTTTCCTCCGGGACTAGCGGTTCTGAGCAGTTCTTC.

Points on this clone: At one boundary the junction diverges from the germline segment, which might be a read error. This chain uses TRBV7-9 with TRBJ2-5; possibly TRBD2 for D (6 bases). Germline V gene lookup returns CDR1 SEHNR and CDR2 FQNEAQ (reference sequence). The CDR3 length is 11 residues. The CDR3, as DNA: TGTGCCAGCAGCCCCGGGACTGCCGCGGACTTC. This gives the protein CASSPGTAADF.

The chain couples TRBV5-1 to TRBJ2-1, with 10 nucleotides matching TRBD2. This CDR3 has 16 amino acids. Per germline, CDR1 SGHRS and CDR2 YFSETQ. The V gene end was trimmed by 0 bases and the J gene end by 10 bases; junction bases not matched to a gene: 10. The CDR3 region has the DNA TGCGCCAGCAGCTTGGCCCCGAGCGGGGGGGTTGGGGAGCAGTTCTTC. Amino acids: CASSLAPSGGVGEQFF.

This clone was counted between two and nine times. The chain uses TRBV7-9 and TRBJ2-1, with 8 bases aligning to TRBD2. This CDR3 spans 16 amino acids. The germline gives CDR1 SEHNR, CDR2 FQNEAQ (reference sequence). Germline trimming cut 5 bases from V and 0 bases from J; bases unmatched to any gene: 6. The CDR3 is CASSPLSGVSYNEQFF. The CDR3 DNA reads TGTGCCAGCAGCCCCCTTAGCGGGGTCTCCTACAATGAGCAGTTCTTC. The whole variable domain, filled in from reference TRBV7-9 and TRBJ2-1, reads DTGVSQNPRHKITKRGQNVTFRCDPISEHNRLYWYRQTLGQGPEFLTYFQNEAQLEKSRLLSDRFSAERPKGSFSTLEIQRTEQGDSAMYLCASSPLSGVSYNEQFFGPGTRLTVL.

Comment on this clone: At one end the junction does not follow the germline gene, possibly because of a read error. This chain links TRBV7-8 with TRBJ2-7; the match to TRBD1 covers 11 bases. This CDR3 contains 17 residues. Germline V gene lookup returns CDR1 SGHVS and CDR2 FQNEAQ. The CDR3 reads CASSPLGQGVYSYGQYF. CDR3 nucleotide sequence: TGTGCCAGCAGCCCCCTGGGACAGGGGGTATACTCCTACGGGCAGTACTTC.

The V gene is TRBV7-2, the J gene TRBJ2-1; TRBD2 aligns across 13 bases. The CDR3 covers 15 residues. V lost 5 bases to trimming and J lost 5 bases; unmatched junction nucleotides: 3. Germline CDR1 SGHTA, CDR2 FQGNSA. The CDR3 DNA sequence: TGTGCCAGCAGCCCAGGACTAGCGGGGGACAATGAGCAGTTCTTC. Amino acids: CASSPGLAGDNEQFF.

This clone showed up just once. The V call is TRBV7-2, the J call TRBJ1-2; D is possibly TRBD1 (6 bases). The CDR3 has 14 amino acids. CDR1 SGHTA and CDR2 FQGNSA come from the germline V gene. Trimming stripped 4 bases from V and 8 bases from J, with 17 bases between. The CDR3 region is CASSSRGIENGYTF. CDR3 sequence (DNA): TGTGCCAGCAGCTCCAGGGGTATTGAGAACGGCTACACCTTC.

The chain has TRBV6-1 and TRBJ1-1, with D possibly matching TRBD1 (6 bases). The ends were cut back, 3 bases at V and 4 bases at J, with 12 bases in the middle. CDR3 length equals 14 residues. Per germline, CDR1 MNHNS and CDR2 SASEGT. The CDR3 reads CASSETGRGTEAFF. The CDR3 DNA reads as TGTGCCAGCAGTGAGACAGGACGGGGCACTGAAGCTTTCTTT.

Regarding this clone: Other DNA sequences in the sample encode the same CDR3. The rearrangement joins TRBV5-1 to TRBJ1-2; D is possibly TRBD1 (5 bases). Germline V gene sequence: CDR1 SGHRS, CDR2 YFSETQ. This CDR3 has 12 amino acids. V gave up 0 bases and J gave up 6 bases, with 6 bases separating them. CDR3 sequence (DNA): TGCGCCAGCAGCTTGGGGGGGGATGGCTACACCTTC. Residues: CASSLGGDGYTF.

This clone has a handful of counts. V gene TRBV6-5 combines with J gene TRBJ2-1, with D uncertain. The germline gives CDR1 MNHEY, CDR2 SVGAGI. Trimming shortened V by 2 bases and J by 8 bases, and 10 bases separated the two germline ends. The CDR3 is made up of 13 amino acids. The chain's CDR3 is CASSYPSSHEQFF. CDR3 DNA sequence: TGTGCCAGCAGTTACCCCTCGTCCCATGAGCAGTTCTTC.